This T cell receptor (beta chain) emerged from a study of CD8 T cells in ankylosing spondylitis. Study-wide points: Disease-linked clones were CD8+ and relatively rare in peripheral blood. Apparently characteristic of ankylosing spondylitis blood was a TCR beta motif (about 8 highly homologous variants).

Concerning this clonotype: Its target is not known.

A single record per CDR3 protein comes from TCRdb applying MiXCR to the 5' RACE reads. Of approximately 400,000 distinct CDR3 sequences in the sample, about a sixth were seen once. The V gene's germline CDR1 is MDHEN and CDR2 SYDVKM. The ends lost 9 bases at V and 2 bases at J; junction bases unmatched: 5. CDR3 length: 13 residues. This clonotype originated in a male donor with ankylosing spondylitis. What was sequenced was blood, either unsorted or a sorted T cell fraction (not recorded which). The chain combines TRBV28 with TRBJ2-7; 9 bases map to TRBD1. CDR3 coding DNA: TGTGCCAGTATGGGGACAGGGCCCTACGAGCAGTACTTC. Its translation is CASMGTGPYEQYF.